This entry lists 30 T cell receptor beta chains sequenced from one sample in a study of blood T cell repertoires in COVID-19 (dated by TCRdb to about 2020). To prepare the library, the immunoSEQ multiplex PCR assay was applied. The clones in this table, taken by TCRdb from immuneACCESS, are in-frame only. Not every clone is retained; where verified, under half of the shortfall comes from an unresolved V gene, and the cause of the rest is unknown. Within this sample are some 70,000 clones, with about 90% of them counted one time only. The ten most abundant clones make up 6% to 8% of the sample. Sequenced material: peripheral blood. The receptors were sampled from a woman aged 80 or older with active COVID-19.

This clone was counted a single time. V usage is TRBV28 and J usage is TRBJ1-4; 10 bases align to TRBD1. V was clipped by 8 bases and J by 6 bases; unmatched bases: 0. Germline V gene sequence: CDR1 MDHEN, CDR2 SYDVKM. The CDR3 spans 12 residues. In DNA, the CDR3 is TGTGCCAGCGGGACAGGGGATGAAAAACTGTTTTTT. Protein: CASGTGDEKLFF.

The CDR3 region is CSASRRLAGPYEQYF. In DNA form, the CDR3 reads TGCAGTGCTAGTAGGAGACTAGCGGGCCCCTACGAGCAGTACTTC. The rearrangement uses TRBV20-1 and TRBJ2-7; TRBD2 agrees at 10 bases. Trimming took 3 bases from V and 2 from J; bases not matched to a gene: 7. The CDR3 extends over 15 amino acids. The V gene's germline CDR1 is DFQATT and CDR2 SNEGSKA (reference sequence).

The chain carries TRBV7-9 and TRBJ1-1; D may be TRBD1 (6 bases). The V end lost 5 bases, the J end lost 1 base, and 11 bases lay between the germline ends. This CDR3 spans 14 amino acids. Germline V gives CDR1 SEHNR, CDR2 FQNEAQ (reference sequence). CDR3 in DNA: TGTGCCAGCAGCCCCGGGGGGGCGAACACTGAAGCTTTCTTT. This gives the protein CASSPGGANTEAFF.

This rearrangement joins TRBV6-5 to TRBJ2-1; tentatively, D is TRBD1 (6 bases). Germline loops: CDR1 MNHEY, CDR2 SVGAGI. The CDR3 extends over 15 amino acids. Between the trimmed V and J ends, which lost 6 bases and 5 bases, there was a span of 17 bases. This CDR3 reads CASRTKTGFHNEQFF. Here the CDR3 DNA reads TGTGCCAGCAGGACGAAAACAGGGTTCCACAATGAGCAGTTCTTC.

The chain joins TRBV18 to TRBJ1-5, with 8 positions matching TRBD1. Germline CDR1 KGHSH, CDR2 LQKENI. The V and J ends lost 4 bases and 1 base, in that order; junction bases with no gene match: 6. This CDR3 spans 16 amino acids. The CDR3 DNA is TGTGCCAGCTCACTACTGGACAGGGCCAGCAATCAGCCCCAGCATTTT. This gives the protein CASSLLDRASNQPQHF. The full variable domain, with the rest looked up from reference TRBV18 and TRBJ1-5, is NAGVMQNPRHLVRRRGQEARLRCSPMKGHSHVYWYRQLPEEGLKFMVYLQKENIIDESGMPKERFSAEFPKEGPSILRIQQVVRGDSAAYFCASSLLDRASNQPQHFGDGTRLSIL.

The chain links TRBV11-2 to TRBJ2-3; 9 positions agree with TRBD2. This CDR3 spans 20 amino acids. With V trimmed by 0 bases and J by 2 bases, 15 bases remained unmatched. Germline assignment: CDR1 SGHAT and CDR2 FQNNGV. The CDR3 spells CASSLDLALAGIPTTDTQYF. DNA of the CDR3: TGTGCCAGCAGCTTAGATTTGGCCCTAGCGGGAATACCTACCACAGATACGCAGTATTTT.

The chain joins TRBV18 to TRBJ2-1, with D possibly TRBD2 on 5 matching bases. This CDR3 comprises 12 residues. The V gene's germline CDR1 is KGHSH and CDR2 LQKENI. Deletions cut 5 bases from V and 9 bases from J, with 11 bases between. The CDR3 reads CASSSTRGEQFF. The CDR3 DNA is TGTGCCAGCTCATCGACTCGGGGTGAGCAGTTCTTC.

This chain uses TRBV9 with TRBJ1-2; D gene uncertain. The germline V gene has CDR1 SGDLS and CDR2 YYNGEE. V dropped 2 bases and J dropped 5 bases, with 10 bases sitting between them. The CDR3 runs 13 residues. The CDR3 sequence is CASSVAVSYGYTF. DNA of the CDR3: TGTGCCAGCAGCGTGGCCGTGTCATATGGCTACACCTTC.

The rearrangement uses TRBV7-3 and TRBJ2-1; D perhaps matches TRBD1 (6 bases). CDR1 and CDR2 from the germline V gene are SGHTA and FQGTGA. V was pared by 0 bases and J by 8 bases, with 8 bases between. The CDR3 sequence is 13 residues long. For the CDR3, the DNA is TGTGCCAGCAGCTTAACTAACAGGGATGAGCAGTTCTTC. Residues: CASSLTNRDEQFF.

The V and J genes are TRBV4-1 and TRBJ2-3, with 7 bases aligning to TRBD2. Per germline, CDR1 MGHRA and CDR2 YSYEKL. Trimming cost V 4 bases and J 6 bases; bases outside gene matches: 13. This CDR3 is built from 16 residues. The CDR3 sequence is CASSRARGGSVDTQYF. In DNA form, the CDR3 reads TGCGCCAGCAGCCGAGCCCGGGGCGGGAGCGTCGATACGCAGTATTTT.

For the CDR3, the DNA is TGTGCCCTTAGCGGGAGCGGGTACAATGAGCAGTTCTTC. Translation: CALSGSGYNEQFF. V and J are TRBV7-9 and TRBJ2-1; 9 bases are a match to TRBD2. This CDR3 contains 13 residues. V shed 11 bases, J shed 4 bases, and the junction held 6 bases outside the gene matches. Germline-derived CDR1 and CDR2 are SEHNR and FQNEAQ (reference sequence).

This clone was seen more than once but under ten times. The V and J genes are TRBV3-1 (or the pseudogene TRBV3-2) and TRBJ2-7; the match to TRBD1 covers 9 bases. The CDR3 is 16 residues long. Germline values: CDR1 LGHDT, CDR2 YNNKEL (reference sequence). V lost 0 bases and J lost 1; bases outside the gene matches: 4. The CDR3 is CASSQDPGTGSYEQYF. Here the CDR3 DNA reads TGTGCCAGCAGCCAAGATCCGGGGACAGGGTCCTACGAGCAGTACTTC.

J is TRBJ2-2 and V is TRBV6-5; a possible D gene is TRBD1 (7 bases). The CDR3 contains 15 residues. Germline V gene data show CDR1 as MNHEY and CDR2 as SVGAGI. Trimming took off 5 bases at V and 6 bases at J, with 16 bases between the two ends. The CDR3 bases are TGTGCCAGCAGTCCTAACAGGGGAGGCGCCGGGGAGCTGTTTTTT. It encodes CASSPNRGGAGELFF.

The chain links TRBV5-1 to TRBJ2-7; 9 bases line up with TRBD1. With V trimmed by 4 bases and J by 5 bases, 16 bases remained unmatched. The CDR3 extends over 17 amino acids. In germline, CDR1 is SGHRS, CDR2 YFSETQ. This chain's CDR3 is CASSETPGTGLKNEQYF. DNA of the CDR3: TGCGCCAGCAGCGAAACCCCCGGGACAGGGTTGAAGAACGAGCAGTACTTC. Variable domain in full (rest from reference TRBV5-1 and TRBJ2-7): KAGVTQTPRYLIKTRGQQVTLSCSPISGHRSVSWYQQTPGQGLQFLFEYFSETQRNKGNFPGRFSGRQFSNSRSEMNVSTLELGDSALYLCASSETPGTGLKNEQYFGPGTRLTVT.

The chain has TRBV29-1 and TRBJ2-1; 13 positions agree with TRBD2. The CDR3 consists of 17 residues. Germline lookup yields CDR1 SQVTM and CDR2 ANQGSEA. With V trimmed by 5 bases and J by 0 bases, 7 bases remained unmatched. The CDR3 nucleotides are TGCAGCGTTCGGAATGGGACTAGCGGGGTCTCCTACAATGAGCAGTTCTTC. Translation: CSVRNGTSGVSYNEQFF.

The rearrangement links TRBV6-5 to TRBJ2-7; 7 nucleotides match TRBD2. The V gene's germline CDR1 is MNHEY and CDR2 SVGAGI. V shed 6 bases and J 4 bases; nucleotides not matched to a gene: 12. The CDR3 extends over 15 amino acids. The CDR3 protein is CASSRRRFGGYEQYF. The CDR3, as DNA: TGTGCCAGCAGCCGACGCCGTTTCGGGGGGTACGAGCAGTACTTC.

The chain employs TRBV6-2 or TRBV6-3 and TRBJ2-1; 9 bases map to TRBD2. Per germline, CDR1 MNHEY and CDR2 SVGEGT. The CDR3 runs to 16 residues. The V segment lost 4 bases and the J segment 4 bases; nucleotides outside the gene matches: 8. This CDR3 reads CASSSWLAGNYNEQFF. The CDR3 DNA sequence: TGTGCCAGCAGTTCTTGGCTAGCGGGGAATTACAATGAGCAGTTCTTC.

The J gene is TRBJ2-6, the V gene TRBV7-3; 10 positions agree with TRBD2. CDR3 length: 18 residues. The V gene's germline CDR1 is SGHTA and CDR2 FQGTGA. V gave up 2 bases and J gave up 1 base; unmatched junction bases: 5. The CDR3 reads CASSLPPGLASGANVLTF. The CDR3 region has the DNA TGTGCCAGCAGCTTACCGCCGGGACTAGCGTCTGGGGCCAACGTCCTGACTTTC.

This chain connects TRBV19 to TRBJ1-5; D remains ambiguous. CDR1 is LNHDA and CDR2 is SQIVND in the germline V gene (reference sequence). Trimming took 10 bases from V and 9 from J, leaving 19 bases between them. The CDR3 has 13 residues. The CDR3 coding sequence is TGTGCCACCTCCGACAACCCGTATCTGCCCCAGCATTTT. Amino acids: CATSDNPYLPQHF.

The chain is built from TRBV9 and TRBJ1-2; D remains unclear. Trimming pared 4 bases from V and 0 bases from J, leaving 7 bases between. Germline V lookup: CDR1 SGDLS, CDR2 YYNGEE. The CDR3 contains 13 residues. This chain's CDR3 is CASSRDTNYGYTF. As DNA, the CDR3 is TGTGCCAGCAGCCGAGACACTAACTATGGCTACACCTTC.

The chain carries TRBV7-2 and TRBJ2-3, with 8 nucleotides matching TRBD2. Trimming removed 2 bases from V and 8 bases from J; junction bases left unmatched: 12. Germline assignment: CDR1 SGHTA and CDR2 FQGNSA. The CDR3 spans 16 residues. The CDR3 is CASSLKGTSGGGTQYF. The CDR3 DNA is TGTGCCAGCAGCTTAAAGGGTACTAGCGGCGGGGGTACGCAGTATTTT.

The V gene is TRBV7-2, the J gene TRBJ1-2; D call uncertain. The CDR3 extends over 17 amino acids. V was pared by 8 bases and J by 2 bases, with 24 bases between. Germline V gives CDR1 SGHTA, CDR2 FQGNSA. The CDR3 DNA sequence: TGTGCCAGCCGACTAGGTGGGGTCCCGCAACAAAACTATGGCTACACCTTC. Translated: CASRLGGVPQQNYGYTF.

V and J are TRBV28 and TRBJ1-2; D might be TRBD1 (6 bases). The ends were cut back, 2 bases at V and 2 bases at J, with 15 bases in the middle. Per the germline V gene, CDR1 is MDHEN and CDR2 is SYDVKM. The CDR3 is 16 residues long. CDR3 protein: CASSLNGQYLNYGYTF. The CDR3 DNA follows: TGTGCCAGCAGTTTAAACGGACAGTACCTAAACTATGGCTACACCTTC.

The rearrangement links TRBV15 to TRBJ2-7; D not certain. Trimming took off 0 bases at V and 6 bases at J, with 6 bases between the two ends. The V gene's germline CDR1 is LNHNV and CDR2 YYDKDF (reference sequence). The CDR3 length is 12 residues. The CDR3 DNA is TGTGCCACCAGCAGAGATTCGTCCGAGCAGTACTTC. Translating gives CATSRDSSEQYF.

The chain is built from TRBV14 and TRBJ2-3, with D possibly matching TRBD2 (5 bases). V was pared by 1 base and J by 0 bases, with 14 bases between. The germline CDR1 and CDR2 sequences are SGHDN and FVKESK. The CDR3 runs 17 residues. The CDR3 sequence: CASSQARSGTSTDTQYF. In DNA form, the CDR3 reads TGTGCCAGCAGCCAAGCGAGGAGCGGAACTAGCACAGATACGCAGTATTTT.

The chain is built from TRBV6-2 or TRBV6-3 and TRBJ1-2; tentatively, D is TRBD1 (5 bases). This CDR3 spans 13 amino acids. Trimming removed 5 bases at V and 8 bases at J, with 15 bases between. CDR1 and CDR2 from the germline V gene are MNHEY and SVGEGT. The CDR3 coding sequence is TGTGCCAGCAGTATTTCCCAGGGAATCGGCTACACCTTC. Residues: CASSISQGIGYTF.

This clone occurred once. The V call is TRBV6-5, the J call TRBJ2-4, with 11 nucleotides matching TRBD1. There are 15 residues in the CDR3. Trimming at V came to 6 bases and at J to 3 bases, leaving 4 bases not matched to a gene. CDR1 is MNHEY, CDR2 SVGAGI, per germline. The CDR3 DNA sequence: TGTGCCAGCAGGGACAGGGGGCTCGGCAAAAACATTCAGTACTTC. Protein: CASRDRGLGKNIQYF.

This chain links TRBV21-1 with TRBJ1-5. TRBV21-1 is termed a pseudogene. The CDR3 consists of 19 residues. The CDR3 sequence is CASSALTGYKGPADQPQHF. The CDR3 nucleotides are TGTGCCAGCAGCGCTCTGACCGGGTACAAAGGTCCCGCAGATCAGCCCCAGCATTTT.

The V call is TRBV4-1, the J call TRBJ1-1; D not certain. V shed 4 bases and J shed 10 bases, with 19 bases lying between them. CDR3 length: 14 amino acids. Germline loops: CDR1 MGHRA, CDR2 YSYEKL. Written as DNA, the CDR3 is TGCGCCAGCAGCCTCGAAATGGGGAGGATTGCAGCTTTCTTT. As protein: CASSLEMGRIAAFF.

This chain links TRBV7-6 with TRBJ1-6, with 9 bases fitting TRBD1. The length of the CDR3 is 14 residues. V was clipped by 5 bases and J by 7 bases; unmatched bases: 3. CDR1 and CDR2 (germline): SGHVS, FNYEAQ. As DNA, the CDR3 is TGTGCCAGCAGCCGGGACAGGGCGAATTCACCCCTCCACTTT. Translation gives CASSRDRANSPLHF.